This T cell receptor beta chain was retrieved from a study of radiation and T cells in renal cell carcinoma. The time point was: blood 4 weeks post-SBRT, at nephrectomy. Treatment denoted: 15 Gy SBRT to primary tumor, nephrectomy 4 weeks later. Clones were read by immunoSEQ multiplex PCR, and TCRdb kept only the in-frame ones, dropping some. The table includes around 99,000 clones, 75% to 85% detected once. The CDR3 consists of 15 residues. CDR1 is PRHDT and CDR2 is FYEKMQ in the germline V gene (reference sequence). V lost 1 base and J lost 2, with 6 bases in between. The sample here was blood, taken from a patient whose treatment included radiotherapy and nephrectomy. The rearrangement uses TRBV13 and TRBJ2-6; a weak D match, TRBD1 (5 bases). The sequence was collected from a man in his sixties with renal cell carcinoma. The CDR3 DNA follows: TGTGCCAGCAGCTTAGTAGGGGCTGGGGCCAACGTCCTGACTTTC. Its protein is CASSLVGAGANVLTF.